This passage covers 30 T cell receptor beta chains from one sample sequenced in a study of T cells expressing NK-cell markers. TCRdb re-called the 5' RACE reads, yielding one record per CDR3 amino acid sequence without DNA. This sample's table reports about 540,000 distinct CDR3 sequences. The source material was blood T cells: a sorted CD56 or NKG2C T cell subset, CD4+ or CD8+ T cells, or bulk PBMC T cells (not recorded which). Every receptor here comes from a man aged 18 to 30 in good health.

The chain carries TRBV3-1 and TRBJ2-3. This CDR3 spans 16 amino acids. CDR1 LGHDT and CDR2 YNNKEL come from the germline V gene (reference sequence). CDR3 loop: CASSQGLVASTDTQYF.

The chain has TRBV5-1 and TRBJ2-5. The CDR3 loop spans 16 amino acids. Looked up from germline, CDR1 is SGHRS and CDR2 is YFSETQ. Here the CDR3 reads CASSSLLTVGGETQYF.

The rearrangement joins TRBV27 to TRBJ2-7. Germline V CDR1 and CDR2: MNHEY, SMNVEV (reference sequence). This CDR3 has 14 residues. CDR3 amino acids: CASSSVYASYEQYF.

V is TRBV28 and J is TRBJ2-7; TCRdb outputs TRBD1, but without DNA this stays unchecked. CDR3 length: 14 residues. Per germline, CDR1 MDHEN and CDR2 SYDVKM. This CDR3 is CASSFRGLSYEQYF.

V and J are TRBV24-1 and TRBJ2-3. This CDR3 comprises 15 residues. Germline loops: CDR1 KGHDR, CDR2 SFDVKD. CDR3 sequence reads: CATSDSGSSTDTQYF.

The V and J genes are TRBV7-8 and TRBJ2-2. Per germline, CDR1 SGHVS and CDR2 FQNEAQ. This CDR3 contains 16 residues. The CDR3 sequence: CASSFSGRKNTGELFF.

The gene calls are TRBV7-6 and TRBJ1-2; lacking DNA, the TRBD1 call made by TCRdb goes unchecked. Germline V lookup: CDR1 SGHVS, CDR2 FNYEAQ. The CDR3 is 13 residues long. The CDR3 here is CASSLNRDGGYTF.

This chain joins TRBV20-1 and TRBJ1-3; TCRdb reports TRBD1, a call that lacks DNA to check it against. The CDR3 extends over 15 amino acids. CDR1 is DFQATT and CDR2 is SNEGSKA in the germline V gene (reference sequence). The CDR3 loop is CSARGQGDSGNTIYF.

The chain couples TRBV4-1 to TRBJ1-2; TCRdb reports TRBD1, a call that lacks DNA to check it against. CDR1 is MGHRA, CDR2 YSYEKL, per germline. CDR3 size: 13 residues. The CDR3 loop reads CASSYRVNYGYTF.

V gene TRBV10-3 combines with J gene TRBJ2-1. The CDR3 totals 14 residues. Germline CDR1 ENHRY, CDR2 SYGVKD. CDR3 residues: CAISGTGPYNEQFF.

The V call is TRBV28, the J call TRBJ2-7; lacking DNA, the TRBD1 call made by TCRdb goes unchecked. The CDR3 sequence is 15 residues long. CDR1 is MDHEN and CDR2 is SYDVKM in the germline V gene. The CDR3 loop is CASSLARGQTYEQYF. Together with reference TRBV28 and TRBJ2-7, the CDR3 gives the full variable domain: DVKVTQSSRYLVKRTGEKVFLECVQDMDHENMFWYRQDPGLGLRLIYFSYDVKMKEKGDIPEGYSVSREKKERFSLILESASTNQTSMYLCASSLARGQTYEQYFGPGTRLTVT.

The V and J genes are TRBV7-8 and TRBJ2-4; the TRBD2 assignment by TCRdb is unverifiable without DNA. The CDR3 has 19 residues. The germline CDR1 and CDR2 sequences are SGHVS and FQNEAQ. The CDR3 here is CASSLRTSDYLVAKNIQYF.

The gene calls are TRBV6-4 and TRBJ2-3; TCRdb designates TRBD2, a call that cannot be tested without DNA. Germline CDR1 and CDR2: MRHNA and SNTAGT. The CDR3 is made up of 19 amino acids. CDR3: CASSDYGTSGEMGTDTQYF.

The chain links TRBV6-2 or TRBV6-3 to TRBJ2-7; TCRdb outputs TRBD1, but without DNA this stays unchecked. There are 14 residues in the CDR3. Germline V gene lookup returns CDR1 MNHEY and CDR2 SVGEGT. CDR3 sequence: CASTVQGGTYEQYF.

The CDR3 sequence is CASGLYYNEQFF. The rearrangement joins TRBV12-5 to TRBJ2-1. Germline CDR1 and CDR2: LGHNT and FRNRAP. The CDR3 contains 12 residues.

V usage is TRBV29-1 and J usage is TRBJ2-2; TCRdb picks TRBD1, but there is no DNA to check that call. In germline, CDR1 is SQVTM, CDR2 ANQGSEA. This CDR3 is 17 amino acids long. CDR3 loop: CSVEDSWDRGGTGELFF.

The chain carries TRBV6-2 or TRBV6-3 and TRBJ1-5; there is no DNA to check the TCRdb D call of TRBD1. The V gene's germline CDR1 is MNHEY and CDR2 SVGEGT. This CDR3 is 16 amino acids long. CDR3 amino acids: CASSHRGPPSNQPQHF.

The rearrangement links TRBV3-1 to TRBJ2-5. The CDR3 spans 15 residues. Germline CDR1 and CDR2: LGHDT and YNNKEL (reference sequence). The CDR3: CASSNLQVPQETQYF.

The chain uses TRBV20-1 and TRBJ2-7; TCRdb selects TRBD2, and the lack of DNA leaves this call unchecked. This CDR3 has 12 amino acids. Per germline, CDR1 DFQATT and CDR2 SNEGSKA (reference sequence). CDR3: CSLGQSSYEQYF.

This chain connects TRBV20-1 to TRBJ2-3; TCRdb designates TRBD2, a call that cannot be tested without DNA. The germline CDR1 and CDR2 sequences are DFQATT and SNEGSKA (reference sequence). The CDR3 consists of 15 residues. The CDR3 region is CSARGPTSGSDTQYF.

The rearrangement joins TRBV20-1 to TRBJ2-4; TCRdb returns TRBD1, unconfirmable since there is no DNA. Germline loops: CDR1 DFQATT, CDR2 SNEGSKA (reference sequence). The CDR3 is 13 residues long. The CDR3 here is CSARRTGVNIQYF.

V usage is TRBV10-3 and J usage is TRBJ1-2; TCRdb's assignment of TRBD1 cannot be checked, as there is no DNA. The CDR3 is made up of 11 amino acids. CDR1 and CDR2 from the germline V gene are ENHRY and SYGVKD. CDR3 in amino acids: CASGGDYGYTF.

This rearrangement joins TRBV29-1 to TRBJ2-1. The CDR3 length is 12 residues. CDR1 and CDR2 (germline): SQVTM, ANQGSEA. CDR3 sequence reads: CSVEDLRKTQFF.

The V gene is TRBV7-2, the J gene TRBJ2-3; the TCRdb D gene call, TRBD2, has no DNA to confirm it. The CDR3 has 13 residues. Germline CDR1 SGHTA, CDR2 FQGNSA. The CDR3 loop is CASSQRETDTQYF. The entire variable domain, with the rest obtained from reference TRBV7-2 and TRBJ2-3, is as follows: GAGVSQSPSNKVTEKGKDVELRCDPISGHTALYWYRQSLGQGLEFLIYFQGNSAPDKSGLPSDRFSAERTGGSVSTLTIQRTQQEDSAVYLCASSQRETDTQYFGPGTRLTVL.

The chain links TRBV6-1 to TRBJ2-3. CDR1 MNHNS and CDR2 SASEGT come from the germline V gene. The CDR3 is 15 amino acids. The CDR3: CASSRLQGSTDTQYF.

The genes are TRBV27 and TRBJ1-1; TCRdb selects TRBD1, and the lack of DNA leaves this call unchecked. The length of the CDR3 is 15 residues. Germline V gene data show CDR1 as MNHEY and CDR2 as SMNVEV (reference sequence). CDR3 protein: CASSAWGQGVTEAFF.

V gene TRBV18 combines with J gene TRBJ2-1. The germline gives CDR1 KGHSH, CDR2 LQKENI. The CDR3 consists of 17 residues. The CDR3 reads CASSQLEGRSSYNEQFF.

The chain combines TRBV29-1 with TRBJ2-1; without DNA, the TCRdb call of TRBD1 cannot be checked. Germline lookup yields CDR1 SQVTM and CDR2 ANQGSEA. The CDR3 extends over 15 amino acids. The CDR3 loop reads CSVEEGAGGFNEQFF.

The genes are TRBV7-9 and TRBJ2-3; TCRdb's D gene call, TRBD2, goes unchecked for lack of DNA. The V gene's germline CDR1 is SEHNR and CDR2 FQNEAQ (reference sequence). The CDR3 runs 17 residues. The chain's CDR3 is CASSPTRLGPPTDTQYF.

The rearrangement uses TRBV5-1 and TRBJ2-2; TCRdb calls TRBD2, which cannot be checked without DNA. This CDR3 spans 16 amino acids. The germline V gene encodes CDR1 SGHRS and CDR2 YFSETQ. The chain's CDR3 is CASSYGTSGHTGELFF.